The clone carrying this T cell receptor (beta chain) appeared a few times. CDR1 is MNHEY, CDR2 SVGAGI, per germline. The V gene lost 6 bases and the J gene lost 5 bases, with 13 bases spanning the gap. The CDR3 is made up of 13 amino acids. The assay was immunoSEQ multiplex PCR, and TCRdb's table has in-frame clones only and misses some. The sample lists approximately 270,000 clones; almost 90% were seen once. This sample is part of a study of cytomegalovirus exposure and HLA in healthy donors. The gene calls are TRBV6-5 and TRBJ1-2, with D perhaps matching TRBD1 (5 bases). Material: PBMCs. This receptor was taken from a woman aged 18-29 years in good health and CMV-seronegative. In DNA form, the CDR3 reads TGTGCCAGCAGGGGTCGCGGGGGGTATGGCTACACCTTC. Translated: CASRGRGGYGYTF.